Following are 16 T cell receptor beta chains from one sample sequenced in a study of T-cell memory formation after mild COVID-19. TCRdb re-called the 5' RACE reads with MiXCR, one entry per CDR3 protein. The profile shows hundreds of thousands of distinct CDR3 sequences, over 15% of them singletons. Material: PBMCs or a T cell subset sorted from them (not recorded which). The receptors were sampled from an adult woman who had mild COVID-19 (a few samples of this study predate the infection). Cell type and time point are not known.

The chain uses TRBV5-1 and TRBJ1-5; D not certain. The V and J ends lost 0 bases and 5 bases respectively, with 6 bases between them. Germline assignment: CDR1 SGHRS and CDR2 YFSETQ. The CDR3 totals 13 residues. CDR3 sequence: CASSLAPDQPQHF. CDR3 bases: TGCGCCAGCAGCTTGGCCCCGGATCAGCCCCAGCATTTT.

The CDR3 DNA is TGTGCCAGCAGTTCTCAGCTGGGTAATTCACCCCTCCACTTT. It translates to CASSSQLGNSPLHF. The chain links TRBV6-5 to TRBJ1-6; no reliable D call. Germline CDR1 reads MNHEY; CDR2 reads SVGAGI. CDR3 length: 14 residues. The germline V and J ends were trimmed by 4 bases and 6 bases, with 10 bases remaining between them.

V and J are TRBV6-5 and TRBJ1-2; a weak D match, TRBD1 (5 bases). CDR1 is MNHEY and CDR2 is SVGAGI in the germline V gene. The CDR3 covers 16 residues. V lost 2 bases to trimming and J lost 2 bases, with 15 bases between them. The CDR3 nucleotides read TGTGCCAGCAGTTACAGTCGTACAGGAAAAAACTATGGCTACACCTTC. Encoded protein: CASSYSRTGKNYGYTF.

This clonotype was seen repeatedly, ten times or more. This chain joins TRBV12-3 or TRBV12-4 and TRBJ2-7; possible D gene TRBD1, 6 bases. Trimming left V 6 bases short and J 4 bases short, with 10 bases between. The length of the CDR3 is 12 residues. CDR3 bases: TGTGCCAGCAGCACCCAGGGGTACGAGCAGTACTTC. It yields the protein CASSTQGYEQYF.

The V gene is TRBV7-6, the J gene TRBJ2-1; weak D call: TRBD2 (5 bases). V lost 1 base to trimming and J lost 4 bases, with 17 bases between them. Germline loops: CDR1 SGHVS, CDR2 FNYEAQ. The CDR3 has 17 amino acids. The CDR3 spells CASSLGEWEKNYNEQFF. CDR3 in DNA: TGTGCCAGCAGCTTAGGGGAATGGGAGAAGAATTACAATGAGCAGTTCTTC.

This clonotype appeared a few times. The chain combines TRBV27 with TRBJ2-7; TRBD1 matches at 7 bases. Germline-derived CDR1 and CDR2 are MNHEY and SMNVEV (reference sequence). V was clipped by 5 bases and J by 0 bases; unmatched bases: 7. The CDR3 spans 15 residues. Here the CDR3 reads CASSTRDRISYEQYF. CDR3 nucleotides: TGTGCCAGCAGTACACGGGACAGAATCTCCTACGAGCAGTACTTC.

The chain joins TRBV5-1 to TRBJ2-7, with D possibly called TRBD1 or TRBD2 (5 bases each). CDR3 length: 15 residues. Germline assignment: CDR1 SGHRS and CDR2 YFSETQ. The germline V and J ends were trimmed by 6 bases and 0 bases, with 16 bases remaining between them. CDR3: CASTPDGDPSYEQYF. In nucleotides, the CDR3 is TGCGCCAGCACCCCGGACGGGGACCCCTCCTACGAGCAGTACTTC.

In its sample, this clonotype was seen a few times. The chain joins TRBV12-3 or TRBV12-4 to TRBJ2-4; 12 positions match TRBD2. The CDR3 contains 16 residues. V dropped 3 bases and J dropped 3; count of bases not matched to a gene: 3. The chain's CDR3 is CASSFGLAGNKNIQYF. The CDR3 bases are TGTGCCAGCAGTTTCGGACTAGCGGGGAACAAAAACATTCAGTACTTC.

The sample holds a few counts of this clonotype. The chain couples TRBV12-3 or TRBV12-4 to TRBJ2-7, with D uncertain. The V and J ends lost 1 base and 2 bases respectively, with 12 bases between them. This CDR3 contains 15 residues. The DNA of the CDR3 is TGTGCCAGCAGTTTAGGATCCCTCAACCCCTACGAGCAGTACTTC. Translating it yields CASSLGSLNPYEQYF.

The chain employs TRBV4-1 and TRBJ2-7; D is unclear. Germline CDR1 is MGHRA and CDR2 is YSYEKL. The CDR3 covers 15 residues. V dropped 0 bases and J dropped 0 bases, with 9 bases sitting between them. The CDR3 protein is CASSQEVASSYEQYF. The CDR3 bases are TGCGCCAGCAGCCAAGAAGTCGCCAGCTCCTACGAGCAGTACTTC.

The V gene is TRBV6-5, the J gene TRBJ1-2; D is possibly TRBD1 (6 bases). Deletions cut 2 bases from V and 7 bases from J, with 11 bases between. Germline V CDR1 and CDR2: MNHEY, SVGAGI. The CDR3 sequence is 13 residues long. The CDR3 region is CASSYGGFCGYTF. CDR3 nucleotide sequence: TGTGCCAGCAGTTACGGGGGCTTCTGTGGCTACACCTTC.

This clonotype has just one count. The chain is built from TRBV9 and TRBJ2-2, with TRBD1 as a possible D gene (6 bases). The CDR3 has 15 amino acids. Per the germline V gene, CDR1 is SGDLS and CDR2 is YYNGEE. Deletions cut 1 base from V and 5 bases from J, with 12 bases between. In DNA, the CDR3 is TGTGCCAGCAGCGTAACGGGACAATTAACCGGGGAGCTGTTTTTT. Translating gives CASSVTGQLTGELFF.

This clonotype was observed a handful of times. The CDR3 bases are TGTGCCAGCAGCCTGCGGGTAGGAGATAGCAATCAGCCCCAGCATTTT. Its protein product is CASSLRVGDSNQPQHF. V gene TRBV7-3 combines with J gene TRBJ1-5; D gene uncertain. Germline CDR1 reads SGHTA; CDR2 reads FQGTGA. V lost 5 bases, J lost 0 bases, and 14 bases lay in between. CDR3 length equals 16 residues. The full variable domain, completed using reference TRBV7-3 and TRBJ1-5, is GAGVSQTPSNKVTEKGKYVELRCDPISGHTALYWYRQSLGQGPEFLIYFQGTGAADDSGLPNDRFFAVRPEGSVSTLKIQRTERGDSAVYLCASSLRVGDSNQPQHFGDGTRLSIL.

The rearrangement uses TRBV5-4 and TRBJ1-1, with D unclear. There are 12 residues in the CDR3. The germline gives CDR1 SGHNT, CDR2 YYREEE (reference sequence). V lost 4 bases and J 4 bases, leaving 8 bases between the germline ends. The CDR3 loop is CASSRTGTEAFF. The CDR3 DNA reads TGTGCCAGCAGCCGTACGGGCACTGAAGCTTTCTTT.

V and J are TRBV4-3 and TRBJ1-1; no firm D call. This CDR3 is 15 amino acids long. Trimming stripped 4 bases from V and 0 bases from J, with 12 bases between. Germline V gene sequence: CDR1 LGHNA, CDR2 YSLEER. CDR3 nucleotide sequence: TGCGCCAGCAGCCCTGGTGGGATCATGAACACTGAAGCTTTCTTT. As protein: CASSPGGIMNTEAFF.

This chain connects TRBV28 to TRBJ1-2, with D unclear. The CDR3 length is 14 residues. V lost 2 bases and J 7 bases, leaving 14 bases between the germline ends. Germline CDR1 MDHEN, CDR2 SYDVKM. The CDR3 is CASSLMMRPIGYTF. CDR3 nucleotide sequence: TGTGCCAGCAGTTTAATGATGCGGCCGATTGGCTACACCTTC.